These T cell receptor beta chains were read from a single sample in a study of blood T cell repertoires in COVID-19. Only in-frame clones appear in the TCRdb table, and some are missing; sequencing was by immunoSEQ multiplex PCR. The sample includes 95,000 to 110,000 clones, approximately 89% of them seen just once. The specimen was peripheral blood. These receptors all stem from a woman over 75 in a cohort sampled during active COVID-19. Each CDR3 is given with its conserved first and last residue. The D gene is left open where the match is weak. Expanded clones are given a class, and other clones once, few, many or no size at all.

j_call | clone_size | d_call | v_call | cdr3_aa | cdr3_nt
TRBJ2-2 | - | TRBD1 | TRBV11-2 | CASSRPSTGYTGELFF | TGTGCCAGCAGTCGCCCATCGACAGGGTACACCGGGGAGCTGTTTTTT
TRBJ1-2 | - | TRBD1 | TRBV5-8 | CASNSVGQGLSGYTF | TGTGCCAGCAATTCCGTCGGACAGGGACTCTCCGGCTACACCTTC
TRBJ2-1 | - | - | TRBV24-1 | CATSDGGRGFPYNEQFF | TGTGCCACCAGTGATGGGGGACGGGGGTTCCCCTACAATGAGCAGTTCTTC
TRBJ1-6 | - | TRBD1 | TRBV10-3 | CATSKETGVGSPLHF | TGTGCCACCTCTAAAGAAACAGGGGTAGGGTCACCCCTCCACTTT
TRBJ2-7 | - | TRBD2 | TRBV5-1 | CASSLAAISGGSGSYEQYF | TGCGCCAGCAGCTTGGCCGCGATTAGCGGGGGGTCGGGCTCCTACGAGCAGTACTTC
TRBJ2-3 | - | - | TRBV15 | CATSRESWAGLQYF | TGTGCCACCAGCAGAGAGTCCTGGGCGGGCCTGCAGTATTTT
TRBJ1-2 | - | - | TRBV12-5 | CASGQPRPGSNYGYTF | TGTGCTAGTGGACAACCACGACCAGGGTCTAACTATGGCTACACCTTC
TRBJ1-3 | - | - | TRBV30 | CAWSVTGVGNTIYF | TGTGCCTGGAGTGTAACAGGCGTTGGAAACACCATATATTTT
TRBJ2-1 | - | - | TRBV19 | CASSMGTVSVNEQFF | TGTGCCAGTAGTATGGGTACAGTGTCTGTCAATGAGCAGTTCTTC
TRBJ1-6 | few | TRBD1 | TRBV7-3 | CASSTGTGNSPLHF | TGTGCCAGCAGCACCGGGACAGGGAATTCACCCCTCCACTTT
TRBJ2-7 | - | - | TRBV6-5 | CASSRNGLEQYF | TGTGCCAGCAGTCGAAACGGACTCGAGCAGTACTTC
TRBJ2-7 | - | TRBD1 | TRBV27 | CASSLLGQGIYEQYF | TGTGCCAGCAGTTTATTGGGACAGGGGATCTACGAGCAGTACTTC
TRBJ2-7 | - | - | TRBV30 | CAWETPSSYEQYF | TGTGCCTGGGAGACACCGAGCTCCTACGAGCAGTACTTC
TRBJ2-7 | - | TRBD2 | TRBV9 | CASSVEAGVYEQYF | TGTGCCAGCAGCGTAGAAGCGGGGGTCTACGAGCAGTACTTC
TRBJ2-7 | - | TRBD2 | TRBV25-1 | CASGTSGGRLSEQYF | TGTGCCAGCGGAACTAGCGGGGGGCGTCTCTCCGAGCAGTACTTC
TRBJ1-1 | - | - | TRBV6-1 | CASSGAPTSHMEAFF | TGTGCCAGCAGTGGAGCCCCTACGAGCCATATGGAAGCTTTCTTT
TRBJ1-2 | - | TRBD1 | TRBV6-4 | CASSLQGSSGYGYTF | TGTGCCAGCAGTCTACAGGGGAGCAGTGGCTATGGCTACACCTTC
TRBJ2-3 | - | TRBD2 | TRBV7-2 | CASSRQGSSGRSTDTQYF | TGTGCCAGCAGCCGCCAGGGTTCTAGCGGGAGGAGCACAGATACGCAGTATTTT
TRBJ2-1 | - | TRBD2 | TRBV7-9 | CASSPPSGGYNEQFF | TGTGCCAGCAGCCCCCCTAGCGGAGGATACAATGAGCAGTTCTTC
TRBJ2-1 | once | TRBD2 | TRBV29-1 | CSVGGGLAGGPYNEQFF | TGCAGCGTTGGTGGGGGACTAGCGGGAGGGCCCTACAATGAGCAGTTCTTC